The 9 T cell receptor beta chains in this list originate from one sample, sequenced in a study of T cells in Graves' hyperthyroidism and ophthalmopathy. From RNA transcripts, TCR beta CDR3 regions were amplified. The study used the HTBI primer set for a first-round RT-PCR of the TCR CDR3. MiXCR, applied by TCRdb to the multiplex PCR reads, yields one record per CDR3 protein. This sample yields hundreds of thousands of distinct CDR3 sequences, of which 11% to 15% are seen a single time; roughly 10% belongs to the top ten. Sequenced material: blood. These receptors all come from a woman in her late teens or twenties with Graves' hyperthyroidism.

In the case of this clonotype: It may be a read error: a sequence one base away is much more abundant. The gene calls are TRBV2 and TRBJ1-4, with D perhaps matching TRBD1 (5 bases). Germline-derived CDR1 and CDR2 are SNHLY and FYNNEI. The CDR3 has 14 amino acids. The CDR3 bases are TGTGCCAGTAAGACAGTTTCGGCTAATGAAAGACTGTTTTTT. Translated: CASKTVSANERLFF.

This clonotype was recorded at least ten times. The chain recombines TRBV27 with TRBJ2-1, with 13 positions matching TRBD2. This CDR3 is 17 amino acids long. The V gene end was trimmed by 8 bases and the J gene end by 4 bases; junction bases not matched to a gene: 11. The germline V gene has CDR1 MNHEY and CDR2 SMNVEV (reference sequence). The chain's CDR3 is CASSLFWTSGGYNEQFF. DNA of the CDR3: TGTGCCAGCTCCCTCTTTTGGACTAGCGGGGGATACAATGAGCAGTTCTTC.

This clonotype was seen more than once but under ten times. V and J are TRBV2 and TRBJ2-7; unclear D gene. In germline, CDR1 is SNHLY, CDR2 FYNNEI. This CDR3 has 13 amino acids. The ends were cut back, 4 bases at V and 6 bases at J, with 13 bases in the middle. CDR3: CASSVKFGVEQYF. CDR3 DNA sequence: TGTGCCAGCAGTGTAAAGTTCGGAGTCGAGCAGTACTTC.

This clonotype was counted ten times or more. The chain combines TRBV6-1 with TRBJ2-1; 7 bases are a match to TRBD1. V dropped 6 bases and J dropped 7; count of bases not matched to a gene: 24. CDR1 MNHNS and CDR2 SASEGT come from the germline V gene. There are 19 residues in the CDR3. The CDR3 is CASRQTTGVVAKKGNEQFF. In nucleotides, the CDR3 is TGTGCCAGCAGACAAACCACAGGGGTTGTAGCAAAAAAAGGTAATGAGCAGTTCTTC.

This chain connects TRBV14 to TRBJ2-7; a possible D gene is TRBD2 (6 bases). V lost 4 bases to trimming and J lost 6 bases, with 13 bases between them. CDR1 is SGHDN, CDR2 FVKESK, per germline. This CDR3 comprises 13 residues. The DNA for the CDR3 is TGTGCCAGCAGCCGACCGACTAGTGTCGAGCAGTACTTC. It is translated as CASSRPTSVEQYF.

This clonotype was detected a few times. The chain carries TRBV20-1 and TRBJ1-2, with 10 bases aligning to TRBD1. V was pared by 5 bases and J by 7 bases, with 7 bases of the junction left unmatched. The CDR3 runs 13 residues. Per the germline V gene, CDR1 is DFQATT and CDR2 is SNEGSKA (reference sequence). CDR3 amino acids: CSASTGGVSGYTF. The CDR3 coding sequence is TGCAGTGCTTCGACAGGGGGCGTAAGTGGCTACACCTTC.

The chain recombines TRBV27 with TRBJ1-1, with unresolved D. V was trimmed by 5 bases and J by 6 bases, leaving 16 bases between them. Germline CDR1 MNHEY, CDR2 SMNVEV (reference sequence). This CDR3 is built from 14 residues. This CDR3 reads CASSPSPVSPEAFF. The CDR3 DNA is TGTGCCAGCAGTCCCTCTCCCGTAAGCCCTGAAGCTTTCTTT.

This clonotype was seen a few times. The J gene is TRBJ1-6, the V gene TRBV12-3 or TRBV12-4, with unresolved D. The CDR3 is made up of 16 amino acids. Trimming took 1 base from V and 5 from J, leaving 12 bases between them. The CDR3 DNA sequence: TGTGCCAGCAGTTTAGAACAGTGGGTTAATAATTCACCCCTCCACTTT. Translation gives CASSLEQWVNNSPLHF.

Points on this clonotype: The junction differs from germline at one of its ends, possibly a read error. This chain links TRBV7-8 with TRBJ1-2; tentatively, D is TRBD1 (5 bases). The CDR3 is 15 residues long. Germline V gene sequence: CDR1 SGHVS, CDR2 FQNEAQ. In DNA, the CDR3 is TGTGCCTGCAGCTTAGTCACCGGGACTAAATATGGCTACACCTTC. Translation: CACSLVTGTKYGYTF.